The present TCR beta chain was sequenced within a study of cytomegalovirus exposure and HLA in healthy donors. The PCR used 60 Vbeta and 13 Jbeta primers. Profiling relied on immunoSEQ multiplex PCR, and the TCRdb table lists in-frame clones only, not all of them. The sample holds 63,000 or so clones, about 68% seen once. Germline lookup yields CDR1 MNHNY and CDR2 SVGAGI (reference sequence). The CDR3 is 13 amino acids. Trimming left V 7 bases short and J 6 bases short, with 16 bases between. Of note for this clone: Its antigen is not known.

Study-wide results and caveats: Cytomegalovirus association was listed for 150 or so TCR beta chains. Among the sequence variants, a highly shared cluster was likely an artifact of sequencing. Immune exposure data for these donors was limited to CMV serostatus.

The rearrangement links TRBV6-6 to TRBJ2-7, with a weak D call TRBD2 (5 bases). This sequence was found in a woman in her twenties or thirties in good health and CMV-seropositive. The specimen was PBMCs. CDR3 sequence (DNA): TGTGCCAGCACCCCATGGGGAGCTCGCGAGCAGTACTTC. This sequence encodes CASTPWGAREQYF.